This T cell receptor (beta chain) was profiled in a study of shared clonotypes between healthy human individuals. Looking at the study overall: Donors consisted of two women and a few men between 18 and 49.

Libraries were prepared by immunoSEQ multiplex PCR; TCRdb keeps only in-frame clonotypes and omits some of them. The table records approximately 2,300,000 clones, just under 95% of them present only once. The germline V gene has CDR1 MGHDK and CDR2 SYGVNS. Unmatched junction bases numbered 2, after V lost 6 bases and J lost 2 bases. The CDR3 has 13 residues. The sequenced sample consisted of naive CD4+ T cells from PBMCs. Subset reported: CD45RA+ positively selected. The receptor was isolated from a young man in good health. Some clones in this sample may be carry-over from other donors' samples. V and J are TRBV25-1 and TRBJ1-2; 8 positions agree with TRBD1. The CDR3 is CASSTGGNYGYTF. CDR3 in DNA: TGTGCCAGCAGCACAGGGGGGAACTATGGCTACACCTTC.